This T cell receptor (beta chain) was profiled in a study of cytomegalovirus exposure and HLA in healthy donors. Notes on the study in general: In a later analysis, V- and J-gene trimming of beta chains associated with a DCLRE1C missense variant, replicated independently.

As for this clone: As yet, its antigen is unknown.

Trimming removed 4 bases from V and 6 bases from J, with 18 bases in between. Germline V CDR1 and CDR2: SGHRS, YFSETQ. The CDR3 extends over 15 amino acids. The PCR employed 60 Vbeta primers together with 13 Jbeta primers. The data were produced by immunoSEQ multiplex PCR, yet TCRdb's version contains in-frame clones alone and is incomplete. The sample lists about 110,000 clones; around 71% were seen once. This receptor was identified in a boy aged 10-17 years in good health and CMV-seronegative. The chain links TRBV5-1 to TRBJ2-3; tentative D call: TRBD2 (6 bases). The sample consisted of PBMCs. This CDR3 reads CASSLLVGGADTQYF. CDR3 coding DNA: TGCGCCAGCAGCCTCCTTGTGGGGGGAGCGGATACGCAGTATTTT.